This T cell receptor (beta chain) was observed in a study of T cell changes during pregnancy in multiple sclerosis. Germline V gene data show CDR1 as SGHAT and CDR2 as FQNNGV. The CDR3 has 15 amino acids. The junction had 7 bases not matched to a gene; V was cut back by 5 bases and J by 0 bases. Some clones are missing from TCRdb's copy, which holds only in-frame ones; the method was immunoSEQ multiplex PCR. This table holds 85,000 to 100,000 clones, 85% to 95% found once. The V and J genes are TRBV11-2 and TRBJ2-7, with 7 bases lining up with TRBD1. Source: peripheral blood, taken in the first trimester of pregnancy. The sequence derives from a female donor with multiple sclerosis, enrolled in a pregnancy study. The DNA for the CDR3 is TGTGCCAGCAGCATGGGACAGAAAAGCTCCTACGAGCAGTACTTC. Protein sequence: CASSMGQKSSYEQYF.